Described below is a single T cell receptor (beta chain) sequence and its context. No antigen is known for it. The entry originates in a study of PD-1 blockade in classical Hodgkin lymphoma. Study details: Patients were given intravenous nivolumab, 3 mg/kg, every 2 weeks.

Study results and caveats: The diversity seen at baseline in complete responders resembled that of newly diagnosed patients.

Produced via immunoSEQ multiplex PCR; TCRdb's table is partial and in-frame only. The sample has about 37,000 clones, 76% seen once; the top ten hold under 20%. All patients experienced relapse after autologous stem cell transplantation, and brentuximab vedotin exposure was variable. The best responses consisted of complete response, partial response or progressive disease. This CDR3 spans 14 amino acids. CDR1 MNHEY and CDR2 SMNVEV come from the germline V gene (reference sequence). V was cut by 6 bases and J by 2 bases, with 11 bases left in between. The clonotype comes from a human donor with classical Hodgkin lymphoma. The rearrangement uses TRBV27 and TRBJ2-1; a possible D gene is TRBD2 (6 bases). The sequenced sample was peripheral blood mononuclear cells (PBMCs), obtained before the second cycle of nivolumab. The CDR3 DNA is TGTGCCAGCAGGGGGGGTTTCGCCTACAATGAGCAGTTCTTC. Its protein is CASRGGFAYNEQFF.